The clone carrying this TCR beta chain was seen many times. The data were taken from a study of spatial heterogeneity in lung cancer. Time point noted: sample taken at primary tumor resection. TCRs were sequenced from unsorted whole RNA of tumor, nontumor lung or PBMC. V was trimmed by 4 bases and J by 5 bases, leaving 16 bases between them. This CDR3 has 15 amino acids. Germline CDR1 is KGHDR and CDR2 is SFDVKD. TCRdb reprocessed the 5' RACE reads with MiXCR, giving one entry per CDR3 protein. Of about 36,000 distinct CDR3 sequences detected, 4% to 6% appear once; the ten largest clones hold 29%. The chain has TRBV24-1 and TRBJ2-5; either TRBD1 or TRBD2 may supply D (5 bases each). This sample comprised PBMCs, obtained at surgery. The sequence came from a female donor with early-stage non-small cell lung cancer. The CDR3: CATSDPRGAAETQYF. CDR3 coding DNA: TGTGCCACCAGTGACCCGAGGGGAGCGGCGGAGACCCAGTACTTC.